This T cell receptor (beta chain) was sequenced during a study of T cells expressing NK-cell markers. Study observations and caveats: Dominance of the CD3+CD56-NKG2C+ fraction by these clonotypes also held in several donors.

Concerning this clonotype: Its specificity is not known.

TCRdb re-called the 5' RACE reads; one entry per CDR3 protein, DNA not given. The sample has a few hundred thousand distinct CDR3 sequences; the top ten hold around 0.42%. This receptor was taken from a man aged 18 to 30 in good health. The sequenced material came from blood T cells: a sorted CD56 or NKG2C T cell subset, CD4+ or CD8+ T cells, or bulk PBMC T cells (not recorded which).

CDR3 in amino acids: CADTGGSANIQYF. The chain joins TRBV3-1 to TRBJ2-4; absent DNA, TCRdb's TRBD2 call cannot be checked. The germline V gene has CDR1 LGHDT and CDR2 YNNKEL (reference sequence). The CDR3 runs 13 residues.